This TCR beta chain was recorded in a study of cytomegalovirus exposure and HLA in healthy donors. The PCR ran on 60 Vbeta and 13 Jbeta primers. Original methodology: The count from a later analysis was 79 million or so unique TCR beta chains, some 11 million of them shared. The protocol was immunoSEQ multiplex PCR, while the TCRdb copy is restricted to in-frame clones and leaves out a portion. The V and J calls and clone size come from that table; D and trimming were worked out from the DNA. The sample lists over 65,000 clones, roughly 75% occurring once. This clone was detected only a few times. The antigen is unknown. The CDR3 sequence is 13 residues long. Trimming cost V 8 bases and J 8 bases, with 16 bases left between them. The germline V gene encodes CDR1 MNHEY and CDR2 SVGAGI. Study-wide results and limits: Accurate prediction of most subjects' HLA-A and HLA-B alleles from TCR beta sequences was reported. The authors excluded some V segments, including TRBV6-2 and TRBV6-3, as indistinguishable. Apart from CMV serostatus, no immune exposure information was available.

Sequencing was carried out using PBMCs. This sequence originates from a woman aged 25 to 39 in good health and CMV-seropositive. This rearrangement joins TRBV6-5 to TRBJ2-1; possible D gene TRBD2, 6 bases. DNA of the CDR3: TGTGCCAGCGGTCGACTAGGCTCGGATGAGCAGTTCTTC. Protein sequence: CASGRLGSDEQFF.